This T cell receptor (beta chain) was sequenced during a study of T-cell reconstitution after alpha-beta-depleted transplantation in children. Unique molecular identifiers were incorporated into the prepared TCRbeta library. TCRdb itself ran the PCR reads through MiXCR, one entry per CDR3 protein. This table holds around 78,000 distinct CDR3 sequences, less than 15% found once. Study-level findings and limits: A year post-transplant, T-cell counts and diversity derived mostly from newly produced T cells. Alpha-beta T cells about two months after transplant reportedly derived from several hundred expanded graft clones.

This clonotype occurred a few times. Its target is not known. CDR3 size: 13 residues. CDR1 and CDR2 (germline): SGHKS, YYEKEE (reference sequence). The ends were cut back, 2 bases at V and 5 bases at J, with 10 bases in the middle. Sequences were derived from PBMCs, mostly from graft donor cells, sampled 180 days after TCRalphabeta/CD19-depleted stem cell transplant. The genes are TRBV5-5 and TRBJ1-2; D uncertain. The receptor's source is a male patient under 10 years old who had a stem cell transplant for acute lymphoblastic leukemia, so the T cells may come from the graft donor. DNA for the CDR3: TGTGCCAGCAGCTTAGGATTTCCTTATGGCTACACCTTC. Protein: CASSLGFPYGYTF.